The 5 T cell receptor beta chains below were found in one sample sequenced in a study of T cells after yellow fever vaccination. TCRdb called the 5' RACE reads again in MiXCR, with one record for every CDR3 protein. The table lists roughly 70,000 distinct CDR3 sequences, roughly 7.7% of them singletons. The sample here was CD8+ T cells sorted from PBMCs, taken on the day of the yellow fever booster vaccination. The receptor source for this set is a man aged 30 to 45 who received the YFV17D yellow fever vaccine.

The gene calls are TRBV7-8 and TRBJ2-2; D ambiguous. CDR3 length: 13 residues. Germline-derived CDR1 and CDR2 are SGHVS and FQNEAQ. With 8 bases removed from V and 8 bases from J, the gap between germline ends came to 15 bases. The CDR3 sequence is CASLEIWGGELFF. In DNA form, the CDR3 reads TGTGCCAGCCTCGAGATTTGGGGTGGGGAGCTGTTTTTT.

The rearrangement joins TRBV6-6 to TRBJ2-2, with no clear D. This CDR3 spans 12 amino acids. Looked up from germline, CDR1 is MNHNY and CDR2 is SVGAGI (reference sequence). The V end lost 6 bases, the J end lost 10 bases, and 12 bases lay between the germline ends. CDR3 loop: CASSLGVVELFF. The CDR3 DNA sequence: TGTGCCAGCAGCCTAGGAGTCGTGGAGCTGTTTTTT.

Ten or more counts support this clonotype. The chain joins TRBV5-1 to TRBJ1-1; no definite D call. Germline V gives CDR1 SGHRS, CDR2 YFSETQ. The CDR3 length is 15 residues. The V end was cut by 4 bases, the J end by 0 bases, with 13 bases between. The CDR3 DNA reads TGCGCCAGCAGCGCGCACGATGGAATGAACACTGAAGCTTTCTTT. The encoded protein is CASSAHDGMNTEAFF.

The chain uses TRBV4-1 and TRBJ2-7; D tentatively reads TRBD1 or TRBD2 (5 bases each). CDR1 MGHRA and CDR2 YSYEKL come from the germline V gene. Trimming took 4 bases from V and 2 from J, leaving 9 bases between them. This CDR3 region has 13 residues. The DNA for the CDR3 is TGCGCCAGCAGCCCCGGGACGACCTACGAGCAGTACTTC. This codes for CASSPGTTYEQYF.

This CDR3 reads CASSFGDREGVYLTYEQYF. The DNA of the CDR3 is TGTGCCAGCAGTTTCGGGGACAGGGAAGGGGTTTATCTCACCTACGAGCAGTACTTC. V is TRBV28 and J is TRBJ2-7, with 9 bases lining up with TRBD1. V dropped 3 bases and J dropped 2; count of bases not matched to a gene: 17. This CDR3 spans 19 amino acids. From germline, CDR1 is MDHEN and CDR2 SYDVKM.